The clone carrying this T cell receptor beta chain was detected many times. Its antigen is not known. This sample stems from a study of Graves' ophthalmopathy and Graves' hyperthyroidism. Study results and limitations: Using a 13-signature model, the authors split ophthalmopathy from stable hyperthyroidism, with roughly 90% sensitivity and 81.08% specificity.

RNA transcripts were the source from which TCR beta CDR3 regions were amplified. HTBI-primed RT-PCR formed the first round, and a multiplex PCR formed the second. TCRdb re-derived calls from the multiplex PCR reads in MiXCR, one entry per CDR3 protein. The data show 650,000 to 800,000 distinct CDR3 sequences, more than 40% seen once. CDR1 is SGDLS, CDR2 YYNGEE, per germline. The V and J ends lost 3 bases and 6 bases, in that order; junction bases with no gene match: 6. This CDR3 is 14 amino acids long. The sequence came from an adult man with Graves' ophthalmopathy. The chain uses TRBV9 and TRBJ1-2; 9 bases agree with TRBD1. Material for sequencing was peripheral blood. The CDR3 is CASSGLGQGNGYTF. The CDR3 nucleotides are TGTGCCAGCAGCGGCTTGGGACAGGGAAATGGCTACACCTTC.